Below are 3 T cell receptor beta chains sequenced from a single sample in a study of blood T cell repertoires in COVID-19. TCRdb's copy holds only in-frame clones and misses some; the assay was immunoSEQ multiplex PCR. Among more than 85,000 clones listed, roughly 80% were seen once. The sample consisted of peripheral blood. These TCRs come from a woman between 65 and 79 years old with acute or convalescent COVID-19.

The V and J genes are TRBV21-1 and TRBJ2-1; TRBD1, the table's D call, lacks a check against the DNA. TRBV21-1 is deemed a pseudogene. The CDR3 is made up of 16 amino acids. CDR3 DNA: TGTGCCAGCAGCACACTGACAGGGGCGTCTAATAGTGAGCAGTTCTTC. It translates to CASSTLTGASNSEQFF.

This sequence joins TRBV9 and TRBJ2-2; unclear D gene. This CDR3 contains 18 residues. Trimming shortened V by 0 bases and J by 5 bases, and 20 bases separated the two germline ends. CDR1 SGDLS and CDR2 YYNGEE come from the germline V gene. This CDR3 is CASSVDIGVSRLTGELFF. As DNA, the CDR3 is TGTGCCAGCAGCGTAGATATCGGAGTCTCCCGACTGACCGGGGAGCTGTTTTTT.

CDR3 bases: TGTGCCAGCAGTGAAGGGGGAGGGACTAGCGGGTCGCAGTTCTTC. Translated, it gives CASSEGGGTSGSQFF. The rearrangement links TRBV2 to TRBJ2-1; 12 positions match TRBD2. V was clipped by 1 base and J by 12 bases; unmatched bases: 7. CDR1 SNHLY and CDR2 FYNNEI come from the germline V gene. This CDR3 contains 15 residues.